The rows below give T cell receptor beta chains drawn from one sample of a study of CD8 T cells in Susac syndrome. Using its own MiXCR run on the immunoSEQ multiplex PCR reads, TCRdb lists one record per CDR3 protein. This table has about 190,000 distinct CDR3 sequences, over 90% appearing once. The sample comprised CD8+ T cells from PBMCs. Source of these receptors: a human donor with Susac syndrome. CDR3s include the opening cysteine and the closing phenylalanine or tryptophan. The D gene is left open where the match is weak. Clone size appears in some rows only: once, few, many, or a class for an expanded clone.

v_call	d_call	j_call	clone_size	cdr3_aa	cdr3_nt
TRBV7-2	TRBD1	TRBJ1-1	.	CASSTRTGGGTEAFF	TGTGCCAGCAGCACCCGGACAGGGGGAGGCACTGAAGCTTTCTTT
TRBV20-1	TRBD2	TRBJ2-3	.	CSALTSGGADTQYF	TGCAGTGCTTTGACTAGCGGGGGGGCAGATACGCAGTATTTT
TRBV9	.	TRBJ2-4	.	CASSDRTSIQYF	TGTGCCAGCAGCGACCGGACTTCCATTCAGTACTTC
TRBV7-3	.	TRBJ2-1	.	CASSPGSRREQFF	TGTGCCAGCAGCCCGGGTTCCCGCCGTGAGCAGTTCTTC
TRBV6-5	.	TRBJ1-1	once	CASSYSVESGRGWTEAFF	TGTGCCAGCAGTTACTCGGTAGAGTCAGGGAGGGGTTGGACTGAAGCTTTCTTT
TRBV6-6	TRBD2	TRBJ2-1	.	CASSRPLAGTYNEQFF	TGTGCCAGCAGTCGACCCCTAGCGGGGACCTACAATGAGCAGTTCTTC
TRBV27	TRBD1	TRBJ2-5	.	CASRPNRGRGTQYF	TGTGCCAGCAGACCCAACAGGGGGCGGGGGACCCAGTACTTC
TRBV9	.	TRBJ1-2	.	CASSVSDSPNYGYTF	TGTGCCAGCAGCGTATCAGACAGTCCTAACTATGGCTACACCTTC
TRBV19	.	TRBJ2-7	.	CASSIFDRPVNEQYF	TGTGCCAGTAGTATCTTCGACAGGCCTGTGAACGAGCAGTACTTC
TRBV24-1	.	TRBJ2-1	.	CATSAGTGPEQFF	TGTGCCACCAGCGCAGGGACTGGACCTGAGCAGTTCTTC
TRBV13	TRBD1	TRBJ2-7	.	CASSLGSLETGADEQYF	TGTGCCAGCAGCTTAGGCTCCTTGGAAACAGGGGCGGATGAGCAGTACTTC
TRBV19	TRBD1	TRBJ1-1	once	CASSSTGSINTEAFF	TGTGCCAGTAGCTCGACAGGGAGTATCAACACTGAAGCTTTCTTT
TRBV11-2	.	TRBJ2-7	.	CASSHAGPGAYEQYF	TGTGCCAGCAGCCACGCGGGTCCCGGGGCCTACGAGCAGTACTTC
TRBV9	.	TRBJ2-7	.	CASSVEGTEAYEQYF	TGTGCCAGCAGCGTAGAGGGGACTGAAGCCTACGAGCAGTACTTC
TRBV30	.	TRBJ2-7	.	CAWRGQSETYEQYF	TGTGCCTGGAGAGGACAGTCGGAGACCTACGAGCAGTACTTC
TRBV29-1	.	TRBJ2-1	.	CSAQGGLGYNEQFF	TGCAGCGCCCAGGGGGGATTAGGCTACAATGAGCAGTTCTTC
TRBV2	.	TRBJ2-3	once	CASSNTQHTDTQYF	TGTGCCAGCAGTAATACTCAGCACACAGATACGCAGTATTTT
TRBV7-3	.	TRBJ1-2	.	CASSPNDGYGYTF	TGTGCCAGCAGCCCAAACGACGGGTATGGCTACACCTTC
TRBV29-1	.	TRBJ2-3	.	CSVEETRSSTDTQYF	TGCAGCGTTGAGGAGACCCGTTCTAGCACAGATACGCAGTATTTT
TRBV28	TRBD1	TRBJ2-7	.	CASSASGTGSNEQYF	TGTGCCAGCAGTGCCTCCGGGACAGGGTCGAACGAGCAGTACTTC
TRBV20-1	TRBD2	TRBJ2-1	.	CSAFTAGTSGVNEQFF	TGCAGTGCTTTTACGGCCGGGACTAGCGGGGTAAATGAGCAGTTCTTC
TRBV20-1	.	TRBJ2-7	.	CSARVQGRTSYEQYF	TGCAGTGCTAGGGTACAGGGTCGGACGTCCTACGAGCAGTACTTC
TRBV20-1	.	TRBJ2-7	.	CSARDFYEQYF	TGCAGTGCTAGGGACTTCTACGAGCAGTACTTC
TRBV27	TRBD2	TRBJ2-2	.	CASTPLAGGPSGELFF	TGTGCCAGCACCCCTCTAGCGGGAGGGCCCTCCGGGGAGCTGTTTTTT
TRBV29-1	.	TRBJ2-7	.	CSALGGSGDSYEQYF	TGCAGCGCTCTGGGGGGTTCGGGGGACTCCTACGAGCAGTACTTC
TRBV9	TRBD2	TRBJ2-7	.	CASSVGLAGTYEQYF	TGTGCCAGCAGCGTTGGGCTAGCGGGGACCTACGAGCAGTACTTC
TRBV19	.	TRBJ1-2	once	CASRLPGNGYTF	TGTGCCAGTAGATTACCCGGAAATGGCTACACCTTC
TRBV29-1	.	TRBJ2-5	.	CSVKGGGRVGETQYF	TGCAGCGTTAAGGGGGGGGGAAGAGTTGGAGAGACCCAGTACTTC